This TCR beta chain was profiled in a study of shared clonotypes between healthy human individuals. The repertoire was sequenced with immunoSEQ multiplex PCR; TCRdb's copy has only in-frame clones and lacks some. Here the sample spans fewer than 850,000 clones, 80% to 95% being singletons. The CDR3 runs 14 residues. Looked up from germline, CDR1 is SGHDN and CDR2 is FVKESK. Deletions cut 0 bases from V and 4 bases from J, with 10 bases between. The source is a man between 18 and 29 years old in good health. Some clones in this sample may be carry-over from other donors' samples. The chain carries TRBV14 and TRBJ2-7; D not resolved. Sequencing was done on a sample of memory CD8+ T cells from PBMCs. Subset meaning: CD45RO+ cells pooled with CCR7-negative TemRA cells. CDR3 amino acids: CASSQEERDYEQYF. In DNA form, the CDR3 reads TGTGCCAGCAGCCAAGAGGAAAGGGATTACGAGCAGTACTTC. Drawing the rest from reference TRBV14 and TRBJ2-7, the complete variable domain is EAGVTQFPSHSVIEKGQTVTLRCDPISGHDNLYWYRRVMGKEIKFLLHFVKESKQDESGMPNNRFLAERTGGTYSTLKVQPAELEDSGVYFCASSQEERDYEQYFGPGTRLTVT.